The sample holds a few counts of the clone carrying this T cell receptor beta chain. Its antigen is currently unknown. This same CDR3 is encoded by further DNA sequences in the sample. Within Nashville, Tennessee resided all donors, each a Caucasian adult. The sample belongs to a study of shared clonotypes between healthy human individuals. General study findings and limits: Blood alone was sampled, and tissue repertoires likely differ. Naive subsets usually exceeded memory subsets in estimated richness.

The table came from immunoSEQ multiplex PCR; TCRdb's copy has only in-frame clones and leaves some out. The sample records about 1 million clones, around 76% being singletons. The material sequenced was memory CD4+ T cells sorted from blood. Regarding subset: CD45RA-negative fraction. The clonotype originates from a man aged 18 to 30 in good health.

CDR3 DNA sequence: TGCGCCAGCAGCTTGGAGGCTGGATATGGCTACACCTTC. Amino acids: CASSLEAGYGYTF. V and J are TRBV5-1 and TRBJ1-2; D remains unclear. The V and J ends lost 0 bases and 5 bases respectively, with 8 bases between them. The CDR3 has 13 amino acids. CDR1 and CDR2 (germline): SGHRS, YFSETQ.